This T cell receptor beta chain was identified in a study of T cell changes during pregnancy in multiple sclerosis. TCRdb's copy holds only in-frame clones and misses some; the assay was immunoSEQ multiplex PCR. The sample holds some 80,000 clones, more than 70% seen once. The V and J ends lost 3 bases and 5 bases, in that order; junction bases with no gene match: 12. The CDR3 runs 16 residues. Germline CDR1 reads SGHRS; CDR2 reads YFSETQ. The chain combines TRBV5-1 with TRBJ2-7; 9 bases fit TRBD1. The source is a female donor in good health, enrolled as a control in a pregnancy study. The material was peripheral blood, obtained in the first trimester of pregnancy. The CDR3 reads CASSYRPGQGKDEQYF. CDR3 bases: TGCGCCAGCAGCTACCGGCCAGGACAGGGGAAAGACGAGCAGTACTTC.